Below, one T cell receptor (beta chain) is given with its context. What it binds is unknown. This entry is derived from a study of shared clonotypes between healthy human individuals. Generated by immunoSEQ multiplex PCR, the TCRdb table keeps only in-frame clones and is missing some. The repertoire has 2 million to 2.5 million clones, less than 95% of them found once; the top ten carry 0.37%. This CDR3 is 17 amino acids long. Germline loops: CDR1 SSHAT, CDR2 FNYEAQ (reference sequence). The V and J ends lost 6 bases and 4 bases respectively, with 23 bases between them. Study-level points and caveats: Only a few donors were included, so the genetic and exposure-history diversity represented was limited.

V gene TRBV7-7 combines with J gene TRBJ2-3; possibly TRBD2 for D (6 bases). The source of this sequence is a man aged 18 to 29 in good health. Some clones in this sample may be carry-over from other donors' samples. Sequencing was performed on naive CD4+ T cells from PBMCs. Indicated subset: CD45RA+ positively selected. The CDR3 nucleotides are TGTGCCAGCAGTCCCGGTGGGCGGGACCCGTTTGCAGATACGCAGTATTTT. It is translated as CASSPGGRDPFADTQYF.